A selection of T cell receptor beta chains follows, all from one sample in a study of PD-L1 blockade in urothelial cancer. Data came from immunoSEQ multiplex PCR; TCRdb stores just in-frame clones and leaves some out. The profile shows 40,000 to 45,000 clones, 83% of them singletons. The source material was PBMCs, sampled around atezolizumab (anti-PD-L1) treatment. The receptors shown here come from a man in his fifties or sixties with urothelial cancer. Each CDR3 is given without its conserved first and last residue. Fields, in order: V gene, J gene, CDR3 protein.

TRBV11-3,TRBJ1-3,ASSLGGTAGNTIY
TRBV7-8,TRBJ2-7,ASSLSGAYIPSYEQY
TRBV30,TRBJ1-5,AWSVMRGGQPQH
TRBV2,TRBJ2-1,ASSSQPTSGGPQF
TRBV9,TRBJ1-2,ASSVGPNYGYT
TRBV5-8,TRBJ1-6,ASIPPGVSPLH
TRBV2,TRBJ2-7,ASSDAATYEQY
TRBV7-2,TRBJ2-2,ASSSGPDRGRGGELF
TRBV5-1,TRBJ2-2,ASSLEAGGPRSGELF
TRBV25-1,TRBJ1-6,ASSPTTGGDYSPLH